A selection of T cell receptor beta chains follows, all from one sample in a study of CD8 T cells in Susac syndrome. Using its own MiXCR run on the immunoSEQ multiplex PCR reads, TCRdb lists one record per CDR3 protein. The table lists approximately 50,000 distinct CDR3 sequences, 95% of them singletons. Sequencing was carried out using CD8+ T cells from PBMCs. All receptors derive from a human donor with Susac syndrome. Each CDR3 is given with its conserved first and last residue. Each record gives: J gene, V gene, D gene, CDR3 DNA, CDR3 protein. The D gene is left open where the match is weak.

j_gene: TRBJ1-4
v_gene: TRBV7-8
d_gene: -
CDR3nt: TGTGCCAGCAGCTCAATAAGTACAACTAATGAAAAACTGTTTTTT
CDR3aa: CASSSISTTNEKLFF

j_gene: TRBJ2-1
v_gene: TRBV27
d_gene: -
CDR3nt: TGTGCCAGCAGTTTCGGGGTGGGTGGTGGTGAGCAGTTCTTC
CDR3aa: CASSFGVGGGEQFF

j_gene: TRBJ2-2
v_gene: TRBV29-1
d_gene: -
CDR3nt: TGCAGCGCCGGTTGGGGGAACACCGGGGAGCTGTTTTTT
CDR3aa: CSAGWGNTGELFF

j_gene: TRBJ2-3
v_gene: TRBV19
d_gene: TRBD2
CDR3nt: TGTGCCAGTAGTACGGGACTAATCCTGACAGATACGCAGTATTTT
CDR3aa: CASSTGLILTDTQYF

j_gene: TRBJ2-7
v_gene: TRBV3-1
d_gene: TRBD1
CDR3nt: TGTGCCAGCAGTCCAGGGGGCGGAGGGCAGTACTTC
CDR3aa: CASSPGGGGQYF

j_gene: TRBJ2-1
v_gene: TRBV20-1
d_gene: TRBD2
CDR3nt: TGCAGTGCTATAGCGGGTGAATACAATGAGCAGTTCTTC
CDR3aa: CSAIAGEYNEQFF

j_gene: TRBJ1-5
v_gene: TRBV6-1
d_gene: -
CDR3nt: TGTGCCAGCAGCCCGAATGTAGGGGTCTCCAATCAGCCCCAGCATTTT
CDR3aa: CASSPNVGVSNQPQHF

j_gene: TRBJ2-7
v_gene: TRBV13
d_gene: -
CDR3nt: TGTGCCAGCAGCCGTGGCAGGGTCTCCTACGAGCAGTACTTC
CDR3aa: CASSRGRVSYEQYF

j_gene: TRBJ2-5
v_gene: TRBV9
d_gene: -
CDR3nt: TGTGCCAGCAGCGTAGGGGGACAAGAGACCCAGTACTTC
CDR3aa: CASSVGGQETQYF

j_gene: TRBJ1-2
v_gene: TRBV9
d_gene: TRBD1
CDR3nt: TGTGCCAGCAGCGTAGGGGGACAGGGGTCGGACTATGGCTACACCTTC
CDR3aa: CASSVGGQGSDYGYTF

j_gene: TRBJ2-2
v_gene: TRBV5-6
d_gene: -
CDR3nt: TGTGCCAGCAGCCCCGAAGCAGCGAACACCGGGGAGCTGTTTTTT
CDR3aa: CASSPEAANTGELFF

j_gene: TRBJ1-6
v_gene: TRBV2
d_gene: -
CDR3nt: TGTGCCAGCAGTGAAGGTCCGCAAAGCTCCTATAATTCACCCCTCCACTTT
CDR3aa: CASSEGPQSSYNSPLHF